This T cell receptor beta chain was sequenced during a study of T-cell memory formation after mild COVID-19. Study background: For the most part, TCR clusters were specific to one donor.

V gave up 5 bases and J gave up 10 bases, with 22 bases separating them. Germline CDR1 and CDR2: KGHDR and SFDVKD. This CDR3 is 15 amino acids long. Each CDR3 protein gets one entry after TCRdb re-called the 5' RACE reads with MiXCR. The sample lists around 370,000 distinct CDR3 sequences, roughly 20% occurring once. Sequencing was carried out using PBMCs or a T cell subset sorted from them (not recorded which). The receptor was derived from an adult woman who had mild COVID-19 (a few samples of this study predate the infection). Cell type and time point are not known. V and J are TRBV24-1 and TRBJ1-1, with a weak D call TRBD1 (5 bases). This chain's CDR3 is CATSATRGPGEVAFF. CDR3 coding DNA: TGTGCCACCAGTGCCACACGGGGACCGGGTGAAGTAGCTTTCTTT.